The T cell receptor (beta chain) under discussion was sequenced for a study of CD4+ T cells in melanoma. Measured with immunoSEQ multiplex PCR; TCRdb has only the in-frame clones, and not every one. The sample holds around 100,000 clones, about 90% seen once. Notes on this clone: No antigen is known for it.

The study, taken as a whole, reports: In melanoma, neoantigen-specific CD4+ T cells reportedly differed in differentiation state. CD8+ T cell, macrophage and B cell function reportedly correlated with neoantigen-specific CD4+ T cells.

The sample was peripheral blood. The TCR sequence derives from a human donor with melanoma.

CDR3 sequence reads: CASSSGGGPSNQPQHF. The CDR3 region has the DNA TGTGCCAGCAGCTCCGGAGGAGGGCCTAGCAATCAGCCCCAGCATTTT. The chain uses TRBV5-4 and TRBJ1-5; no clear D gene. The CDR3 sequence is 16 residues long. Germline CDR1 SGHNT, CDR2 YYREEE (reference sequence). Trimming removed 3 bases from V and 0 bases from J, with 13 bases in between.